This entry features one T cell receptor beta chain sequence. Its antigen is unknown. The V gene end was trimmed by 4 bases and the J gene end by 0 bases; junction bases not matched to a gene: 7. The CDR3 sequence is 16 residues long. CDR1 is MNHNS, CDR2 SASEGT, per germline. These data belong to a study of identical twins. Study conclusions and caveats: Low generation probability was overrepresented in out-of-frame alpha sequences shared by twins.

The authors used template switching to add a universal primer site and gave cDNA unique molecular identifiers. In TCRdb, the 5' RACE reads were re-called with MiXCR into one record per CDR3 protein. The sample comprises some 1,600,000 distinct CDR3 sequences, roughly 35% of which are singletons, and around 0.3% rests with the top ten. Sequencing was carried out using cord blood. The TCR was taken from a newborn girl in good health. The chain has TRBV6-1 and TRBJ2-7, with 9 positions matching TRBD2. CDR3 sequence reads: CASSVRTSAHSYEQYF. The DNA of the CDR3 is TGTGCCAGCAGTGTACGGACTAGCGCCCACTCCTACGAGCAGTACTTC.